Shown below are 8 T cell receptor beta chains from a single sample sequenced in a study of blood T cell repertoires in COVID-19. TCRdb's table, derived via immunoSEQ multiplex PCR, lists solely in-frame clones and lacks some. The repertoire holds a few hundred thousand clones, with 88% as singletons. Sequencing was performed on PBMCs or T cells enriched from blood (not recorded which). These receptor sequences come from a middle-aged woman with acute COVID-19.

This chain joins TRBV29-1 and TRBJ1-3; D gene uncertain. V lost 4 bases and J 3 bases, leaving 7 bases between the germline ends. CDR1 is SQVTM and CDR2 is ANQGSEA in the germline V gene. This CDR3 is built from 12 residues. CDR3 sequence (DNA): TGCAGCGTTGGGCTAGGTGGAAACACCATATATTTT. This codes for CSVGLGGNTIYF.

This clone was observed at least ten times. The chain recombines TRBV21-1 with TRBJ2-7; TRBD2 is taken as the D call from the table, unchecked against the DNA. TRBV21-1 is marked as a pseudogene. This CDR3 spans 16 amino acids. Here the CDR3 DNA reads TGTGCCAGCAGCAAAAGAAGAGCTAGCGGGAAATGCGAGCAGTACGTC. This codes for CASSKRRASGKCEQYV.

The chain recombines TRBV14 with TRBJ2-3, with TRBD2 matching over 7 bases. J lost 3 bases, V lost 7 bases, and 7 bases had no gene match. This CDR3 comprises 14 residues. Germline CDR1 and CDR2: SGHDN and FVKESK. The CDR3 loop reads CASKRGVATDTQYF. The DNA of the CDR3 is TGTGCCAGCAAACGGGGGGTTGCGACAGATACGCAGTATTTT.

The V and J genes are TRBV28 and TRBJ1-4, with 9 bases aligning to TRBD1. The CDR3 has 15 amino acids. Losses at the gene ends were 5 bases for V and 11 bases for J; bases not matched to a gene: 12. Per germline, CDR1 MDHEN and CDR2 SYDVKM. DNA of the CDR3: TGTGCCAGCAGTCCACAGGGGGCCGCGCGTTGGAAACTGTTTTTT. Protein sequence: CASSPQGAARWKLFF.

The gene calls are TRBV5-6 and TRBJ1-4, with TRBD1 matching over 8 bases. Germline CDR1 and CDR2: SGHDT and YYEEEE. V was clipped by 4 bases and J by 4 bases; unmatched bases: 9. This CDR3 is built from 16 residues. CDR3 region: CASSLQGVPGNEKLFF. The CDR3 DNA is TGTGCCAGCAGCCTACAGGGGGTACCTGGTAATGAAAAACTGTTTTTT.

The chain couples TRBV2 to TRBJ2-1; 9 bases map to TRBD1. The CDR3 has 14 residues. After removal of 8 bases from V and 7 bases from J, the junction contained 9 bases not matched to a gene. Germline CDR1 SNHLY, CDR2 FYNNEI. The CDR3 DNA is TGTGCCAGCGGGGGGGACAGGGCCGTAAATGAGCAGTTCTTC. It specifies CASGGDRAVNEQFF.

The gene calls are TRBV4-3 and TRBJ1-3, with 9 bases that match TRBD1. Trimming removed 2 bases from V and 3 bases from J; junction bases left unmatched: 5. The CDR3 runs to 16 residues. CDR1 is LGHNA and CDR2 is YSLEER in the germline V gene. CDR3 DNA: TGCGCCAGCAGCCAAACACAGGGGGCTGTTGGAAACACCATATATTTT. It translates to CASSQTQGAVGNTIYF.

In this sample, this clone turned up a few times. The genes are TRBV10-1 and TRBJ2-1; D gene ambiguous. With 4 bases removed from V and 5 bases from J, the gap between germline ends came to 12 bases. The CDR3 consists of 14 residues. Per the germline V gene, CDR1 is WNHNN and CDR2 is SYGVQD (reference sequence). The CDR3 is CASSAIDPDNEQFF. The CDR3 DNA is TGCGCCAGCAGTGCCATCGATCCGGACAATGAGCAGTTCTTC.